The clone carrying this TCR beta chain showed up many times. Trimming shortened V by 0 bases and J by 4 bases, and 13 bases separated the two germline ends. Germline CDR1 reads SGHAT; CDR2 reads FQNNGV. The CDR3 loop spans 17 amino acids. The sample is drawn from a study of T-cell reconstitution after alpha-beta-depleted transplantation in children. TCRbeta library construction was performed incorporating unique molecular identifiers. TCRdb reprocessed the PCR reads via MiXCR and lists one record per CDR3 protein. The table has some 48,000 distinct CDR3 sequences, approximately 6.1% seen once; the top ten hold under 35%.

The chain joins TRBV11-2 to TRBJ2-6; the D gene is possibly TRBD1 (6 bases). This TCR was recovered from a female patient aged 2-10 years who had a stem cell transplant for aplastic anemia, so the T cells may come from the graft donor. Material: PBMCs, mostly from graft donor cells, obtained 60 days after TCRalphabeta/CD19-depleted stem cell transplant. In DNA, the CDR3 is TGTGCCAGCAGCTTAGAAAGGCCAGGGGCCGGGGCCAACGTCCTGACTTTC. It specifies CASSLERPGAGANVLTF.